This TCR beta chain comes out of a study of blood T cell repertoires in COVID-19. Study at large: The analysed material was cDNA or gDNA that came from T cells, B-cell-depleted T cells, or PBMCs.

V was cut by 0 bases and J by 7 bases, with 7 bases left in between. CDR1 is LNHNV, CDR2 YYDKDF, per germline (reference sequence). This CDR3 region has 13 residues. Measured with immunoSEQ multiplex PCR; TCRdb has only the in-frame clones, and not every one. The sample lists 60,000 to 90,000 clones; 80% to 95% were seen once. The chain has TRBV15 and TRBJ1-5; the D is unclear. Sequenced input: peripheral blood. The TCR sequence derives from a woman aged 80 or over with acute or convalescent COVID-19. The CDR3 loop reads CATSRESRQPQHF. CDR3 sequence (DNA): TGTGCCACCAGCAGAGAGAGTCGGCAGCCCCAGCATTTT.